This section outlines one T cell receptor beta chain sequence together with its context. Method: immunoSEQ multiplex PCR; TCRdb's copy keeps in-frame clones and lacks some. The sample shows approximately 340,000 clones, roughly nine tenths of them seen only once. The record originates from a study of blood T cell repertoires in COVID-19. Study summary: There were acute and convalescent COVID-19 samples, and they came from the United States, Italy and Spain. The analysed material was cDNA or gDNA that came from T cells, B-cell-depleted T cells, or PBMCs.

The trim removed 2 bases at V and 8 bases at J, leaving 7 bases unmatched. CDR1 and CDR2 from the germline V gene are SGDLS and YYNGEE. This CDR3 is built from 14 residues. The chain joins TRBV9 to TRBJ1-2; TRBD1 aligns across 9 bases. This clonotype originated in a woman aged 40 to 50 who had been exposed to COVID-19. Sequenced sample: PBMCs or T cells enriched from blood (not recorded which). DNA for the CDR3: TGTGCCAGCAGCGTGGGGACAGGGATGAAGGGCTACACCTTC. This gives the protein CASSVGTGMKGYTF.